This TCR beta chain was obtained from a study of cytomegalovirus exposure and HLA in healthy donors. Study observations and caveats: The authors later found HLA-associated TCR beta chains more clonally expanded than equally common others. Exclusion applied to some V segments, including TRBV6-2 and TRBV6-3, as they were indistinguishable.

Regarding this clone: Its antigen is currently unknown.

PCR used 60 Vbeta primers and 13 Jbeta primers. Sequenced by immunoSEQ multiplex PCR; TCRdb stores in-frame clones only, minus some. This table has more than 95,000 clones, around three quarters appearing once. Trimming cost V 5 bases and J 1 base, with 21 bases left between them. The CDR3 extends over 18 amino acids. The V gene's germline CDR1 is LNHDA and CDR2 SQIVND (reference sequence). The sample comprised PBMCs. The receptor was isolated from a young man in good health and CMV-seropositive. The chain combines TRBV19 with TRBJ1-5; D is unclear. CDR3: CASSSWALTEGSNQPQHF. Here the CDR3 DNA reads TGTGCCAGTAGTTCCTGGGCTCTAACAGAGGGCAGCAATCAGCCCCAGCATTTT.